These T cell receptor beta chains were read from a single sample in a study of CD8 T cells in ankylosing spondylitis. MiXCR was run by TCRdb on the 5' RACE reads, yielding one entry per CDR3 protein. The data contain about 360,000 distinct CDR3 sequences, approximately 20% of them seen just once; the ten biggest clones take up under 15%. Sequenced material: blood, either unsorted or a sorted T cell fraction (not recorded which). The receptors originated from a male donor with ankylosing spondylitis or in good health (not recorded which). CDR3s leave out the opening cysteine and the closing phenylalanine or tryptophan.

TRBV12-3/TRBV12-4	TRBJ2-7	ASSLGTGFYEQY
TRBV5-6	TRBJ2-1	ASSLVGSLQF
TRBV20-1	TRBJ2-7	SAREEGLYEQY
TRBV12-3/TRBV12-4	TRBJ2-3	ASTGQGREDTQY
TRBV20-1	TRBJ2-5	SASGQGFNEETQY
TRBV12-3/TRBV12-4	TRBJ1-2	ASSSMDYGYT
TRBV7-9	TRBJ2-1	ASSFLNREVDNEQF
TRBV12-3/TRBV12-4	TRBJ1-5	ASTRRGQPQH
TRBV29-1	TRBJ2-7	SVTGETYEQY
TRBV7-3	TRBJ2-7	ASSLTRGRIDEQY
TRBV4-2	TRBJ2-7	ASSQEAGGPNYEQY
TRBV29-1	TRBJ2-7	PVRTAFRGDYEQY
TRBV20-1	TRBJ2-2	SAKKGNTGELF
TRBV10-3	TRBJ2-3	AIRRDRGLSTDTQY
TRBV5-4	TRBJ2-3	ASSAGTVKTDTQY
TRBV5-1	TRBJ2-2	ASSLLLTGDGELF
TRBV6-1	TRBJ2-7	ACIGPYSYEQY
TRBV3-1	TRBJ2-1	ASSQDLGPSYNEQF
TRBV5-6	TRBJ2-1	ASSLTSDAPNEQF
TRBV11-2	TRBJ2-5	ASSQPGLLQETQY
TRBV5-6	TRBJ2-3	ASSGAVPIEQY
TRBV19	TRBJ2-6	ASSIGGDNVLT
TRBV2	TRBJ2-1	ARGTGFNEQF
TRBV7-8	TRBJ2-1	ASSNRPQGAINNEQF
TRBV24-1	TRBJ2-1	ATSDPSEYNEQF
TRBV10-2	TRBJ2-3	ASSIWGGRGDTQY
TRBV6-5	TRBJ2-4	ASSYSPSSGGLLTQY
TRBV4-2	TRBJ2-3	ASSPQGRRVEAQY
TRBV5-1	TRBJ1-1	ASSLRSVNMNTEAF